This T cell receptor (beta chain) was recorded in a study of radiotherapy plus CTLA-4 blockade in lung cancer. Turning to the study itself: Objective responses emerged in over 15% of patients, and roughly 30% attained disease control.

Notes on the study in general: After treatment with radiotherapy plus ipilimumab, TCR clones that came from the tumor expanded in blood.

Assay: immunoSEQ multiplex PCR; the TCRdb copy retains only in-frame clones and omits some. There are about 48,000 clones in the sample; 82% occur only once, and 3.3% lies in the top ten. With regard to this clone: What it binds is not known.

The CDR3 is 11 residues long. CDR1 is MDHEN, CDR2 SYDVKM, per germline. V lost 11 bases to trimming and J lost 3 bases; unmatched junction nucleotides: 3. Focal radiation with ipilimumab CTLA-4 blockade was given to patients with chemo-refractory metastatic non-small-cell lung cancer. The material was peripheral blood, obtained from a patient treated with radiotherapy plus ipilimumab. The receptor comes from a human donor with non-small cell lung cancer who had stable disease on radiotherapy plus ipilimumab. V is TRBV28 and J is TRBJ1-2; 7 bases fit TRBD1. The CDR3 spells CAVGTDYGYTF. Here the CDR3 DNA reads TGTGCCGTCGGGACAGACTATGGCTACACCTTC.